Each of the 19 T cell receptor beta chains below was sequenced from the same sample in a study of blood T cell repertoires in COVID-19. Sequencing was performed with immunoSEQ multiplex PCR; in TCRdb, only in-frame clones are kept and a portion is missing. Here the sample spans some 120,000 clones, approximately 80% being singletons. The sequencing sample was made of peripheral blood. These receptor sequences come from a man between 65 and 80 years old with acute or convalescent COVID-19.

The chain is built from TRBV5-4 and TRBJ2-3, with TRBD2 matching 9 bases. The germline V gene has CDR1 SGHNT and CDR2 YYREEE (reference sequence). Losses at the gene ends were 0 bases for V and 4 bases for J; bases not matched to a gene: 3. This CDR3 spans 15 amino acids. The DNA of the CDR3 is TGTGCCAGCAGCTTGGTGGCGGGGGGGGCAGATACGCAGTATTTT. Its translation is CASSLVAGGADTQYF.

V and J are TRBV21-1 and TRBJ1-6; the D call of TRBD1 is as the table states it, not checked on the DNA. TRBV21-1 counts as a pseudogene. This CDR3 is 16 amino acids long. The CDR3 protein is CASSARQGLHNSPLHF. CDR3 sequence (DNA): TGTGCCAGCAGCGCCCGACAGGGGCTCCATAATTCACCCCTCCACTTT.

J is TRBJ1-5 and V is TRBV4-1, with D unclear. The CDR3 loop spans 14 amino acids. V lost 0 bases and J lost 7, with 10 bases in between. CDR1 is MGHRA and CDR2 is YSYEKL in the germline V gene. CDR3 amino acids: CASSQEWAGQPQHF. Written as DNA, the CDR3 is TGCGCCAGCAGCCAAGAATGGGCGGGACAGCCCCAGCATTTT.

The chain is built from TRBV4-2 and TRBJ2-5, with 9 nucleotides matching TRBD2. V shed 4 bases and J 5 bases; nucleotides not matched to a gene: 2. Germline-derived CDR1 and CDR2 are LGHNA and YNFKEQ. The CDR3 contains 13 residues. The CDR3 DNA sequence: TGTGCCAGCAGCCTCGGACTAGCGGAGACCCAGTACTTC. It codes for CASSLGLAETQYF.

This chain connects TRBV28 to TRBJ1-5; D gene ambiguous. CDR1 is MDHEN, CDR2 SYDVKM, per germline. The CDR3 spans 15 residues. The V and J ends lost 5 bases and 6 bases respectively, with 17 bases between them. The CDR3 DNA follows: TGTGCCAGCAGTGATCCCCCCGTAAGCGGTCAGCCCCAGCATTTT. This codes for CASSDPPVSGQPQHF.

This clone showed up many times. The chain employs TRBV2 and TRBJ1-5, with D possibly matching TRBD1 (6 bases). V lost 6 bases and J 6 bases, leaving 15 bases between the germline ends. This CDR3 is built from 14 residues. Germline V lookup: CDR1 SNHLY, CDR2 FYNNEI. The CDR3: CASSDKQGFQPQHF. Here the CDR3 DNA reads TGTGCCAGCAGCGACAAACAGGGTTTTCAGCCCCAGCATTTT.

At least ten counts were recorded for this clone. The J gene is TRBJ1-6, the V gene TRBV5-5, with TRBD1 matching 8 bases. The V gene's germline CDR1 is SGHKS and CDR2 YYEKEE (reference sequence). Trimming cost V 5 bases and J 12 bases; bases outside gene matches: 7. The CDR3 runs to 13 residues. CDR3 nucleotides: TGTGCCAGCAGGAGGACAGGGTCGTTACCCCTCCACTTT. Protein product: CASRRTGSLPLHF.

The chain recombines TRBV5-1 with TRBJ1-2; tentatively, D is TRBD1 (5 bases). CDR3 length: 16 residues. Per the germline V gene, CDR1 is SGHRS and CDR2 is YFSETQ. V was clipped by 4 bases and J by 4 bases, with 20 bases between them. The DNA of the CDR3 is TGCGCCAGCAGCCCGACGGGGGGAGCTGGGGCCTATGGCTACACCTTC. Residues: CASSPTGGAGAYGYTF.

V and J are TRBV7-9 and TRBJ1-6; 9 nucleotides match TRBD1. The CDR3 runs 15 residues. Losses at the gene ends were 4 bases for V and 5 bases for J; bases not matched to a gene: 3. Looked up from germline, CDR1 is SEHNR and CDR2 is FQNEAQ (reference sequence). The CDR3 sequence is CASSSGQGNNSPLHF. CDR3 DNA: TGTGCCAGCAGCTCTGGACAGGGGAATAATTCACCCCTCCACTTT. Combining the CDR3 with reference TRBV7-9 and TRBJ1-6 gives the whole variable domain DTGVSQNPRHKITKRGQNVTFRCDPISEHNRLYWYRQTLGQGPEFLTYFQNEAQLEKSRLLSDRFSAERPKGSFSTLEIQRTEQGDSAMYLCASSSGQGNNSPLHFGNGTRLTVT.

This chain connects TRBV6-6 to TRBJ2-2; D unresolved. CDR1 and CDR2 from the germline V gene are MNHNY and SVGAGI (reference sequence). CDR3 length: 14 amino acids. V dropped 2 bases and J dropped 10 bases, with 14 bases sitting between them. The CDR3 DNA follows: TGTGCCAGCAGTTACGCTGAAACACCTGCGGAGCTGTTTTTT. Amino acid sequence: CASSYAETPAELFF.

The chain employs TRBV18 and TRBJ1-1; 8 positions agree with TRBD1. The germline V gene encodes CDR1 KGHSH and CDR2 LQKENI. The J segment lost 3 bases and the V segment lost 6 bases, leaving 9 bases of the junction unmatched. CDR3 length equals 15 residues. The CDR3 region is CASSGIQGVYTEAFF. The CDR3 bases are TGTGCCAGCTCTGGGATACAGGGGGTCTACACTGAAGCTTTCTTT.

This clone turned up a few times. This rearrangement joins TRBV6-5 to TRBJ1-2; D perhaps matches TRBD1 (6 bases). The germline V and J ends were trimmed by 6 bases and 3 bases, with 11 bases remaining between them. CDR1 is MNHEY and CDR2 is SVGAGI in the germline V gene. This CDR3 region has 13 residues. In DNA form, the CDR3 reads TGTGCCAGCAGCAAAGCAGGGGACTATGGCTACACCTTC. Amino acids: CASSKAGDYGYTF.

This clone appeared a single time. The chain combines TRBV19 with TRBJ1-1, with 7 bases that match TRBD1. Germline CDR1 is LNHDA and CDR2 is SQIVND (reference sequence). With 4 bases clipped from V and 4 bases from J, the junction kept 3 bases outside the gene matches. This CDR3 is 13 amino acids long. The CDR3 protein is CASSTRQGTEAFF. The CDR3 bases are TGTGCCAGTAGTACTAGACAGGGCACTGAAGCTTTCTTT.

This chain links TRBV2 with TRBJ2-1, with 8 bases lining up with TRBD1. The CDR3 covers 16 residues. Germline V lookup: CDR1 SNHLY, CDR2 FYNNEI. V gave up 7 bases and J gave up 8 bases; unmatched junction bases: 16. The CDR3 sequence is CASTETRTGSYDEQFF. In nucleotides, the CDR3 is TGTGCCAGCACAGAAACTAGGACAGGGAGCTATGATGAGCAGTTCTTC.

The chain carries TRBV7-2 and TRBJ1-6, with 7 positions matching TRBD1. V was pared by 5 bases and J by 10 bases, with 5 bases of the junction left unmatched. From germline, CDR1 is SGHTA and CDR2 FQGNSA. This CDR3 has 13 amino acids. This CDR3 is CASSARQGSPLHF. As DNA, the CDR3 is TGTGCCAGCAGCGCCAGACAGGGATCACCCCTCCACTTT.

This chain uses TRBV19 with TRBJ1-1; possibly TRBD1 for D (5 bases). Germline V gene lookup returns CDR1 LNHDA and CDR2 SQIVND (reference sequence). The CDR3 spans 15 residues. The V and J ends lost 1 base and 4 bases respectively, with 13 bases between them. The chain's CDR3 is CASSIGPGVGTEAFF. The CDR3 nucleotides read TGTGCCAGTAGTATAGGGCCGGGGGTCGGCACTGAAGCTTTCTTT.

The CDR3 spells CASSLAAEGYGYTF. The CDR3 DNA reads as TGCGCCAGCAGCTTGGCAGCAGAGGGCTATGGCTACACCTTC. The chain employs TRBV5-1 and TRBJ1-2; the D is unclear. This CDR3 is 14 amino acids long. The V end lost 0 bases, the J end lost 4 bases, and 10 bases lay between the germline ends. Per the germline V gene, CDR1 is SGHRS and CDR2 is YFSETQ.

The V gene is TRBV9, the J gene TRBJ2-3; 12 bases agree with TRBD2. The V gene end was trimmed by 3 bases and the J gene end by 2 bases; junction bases not matched to a gene: 4. CDR3 length equals 16 residues. The germline gives CDR1 SGDLS, CDR2 YYNGEE. The CDR3 region has the DNA TGTGCCAGCAGCGCTAGCGGGGGGGCTTTCACAGATACGCAGTATTTT. Translation gives CASSASGGAFTDTQYF.

The chain combines TRBV6-5 with TRBJ1-4, with TRBD1 identical over 8 bases. The CDR3 length is 14 residues. V was clipped by 4 bases and J by 7 bases; unmatched bases: 5. CDR1 and CDR2 (germline): MNHEY, SVGAGI. The CDR3 sequence: CASSFQGAGEKLFF. DNA of the CDR3: TGTGCCAGCAGTTTTCAGGGGGCCGGTGAAAAACTGTTTTTT.